The 10 T cell receptor beta chains given below trace back to one sample, sequenced in a study of blood T cell repertoires in COVID-19. Libraries were prepared by immunoSEQ multiplex PCR; TCRdb keeps only in-frame clonotypes and omits some of them. The sample includes approximately 300,000 clones, around four fifths of them seen just once. The specimen was peripheral blood. The origin of the receptors is a woman aged 45-59 years with active or convalescent COVID-19.

V and J are TRBV7-2 and TRBJ2-1; weak D call: TRBD2 (5 bases). Trimming removed 2 bases from V and 2 bases from J, with 10 bases in between. The CDR3 is made up of 15 amino acids. Germline V gene lookup returns CDR1 SGHTA and CDR2 FQGNSA. CDR3 DNA: TGTGCCAGCAGCTTACTCGGGGTTACCTACAATGAGCAGTTCTTC. Protein: CASSLLGVTYNEQFF.

This clone has more than one count but fewer than ten. This chain links TRBV10-1 with TRBJ2-2, with 7 bases fitting TRBD1. CDR1 and CDR2 from the germline V gene are WNHNN and SYGVQD (reference sequence). V shed 2 bases, J shed 0 bases, and the junction held 6 bases outside the gene matches. The CDR3 consists of 17 residues. This CDR3 is CASSENGQGANTGELFF. Here the CDR3 DNA reads TGCGCCAGCAGTGAGAATGGGCAGGGGGCGAACACCGGGGAGCTGTTTTTT.

This clone was found many times. This chain links TRBV27 with TRBJ1-1; maybe TRBD1 (5 bases). In germline, CDR1 is MNHEY, CDR2 SMNVEV (reference sequence). The CDR3 totals 14 residues. V was clipped by 2 bases and J by 4 bases, with 11 bases between them. The CDR3 loop reads CASSLTRAGTEAFF. CDR3 DNA: TGTGCCAGCAGTTTAACCAGGGCCGGCACTGAAGCTTTCTTT.

The chain couples TRBV5-1 to TRBJ1-2; the match to TRBD1 covers 8 bases. The CDR3 consists of 14 residues. Germline trimming cut 4 bases from V and 6 bases from J; bases unmatched to any gene: 8. Germline V gene data show CDR1 as SGHRS and CDR2 as YFSETQ. CDR3 loop: CASSRGPTGDGYTF. The CDR3 coding sequence is TGCGCCAGCAGCCGGGGTCCGACAGGGGATGGCTACACCTTC. The whole variable domain, remainder taken from reference TRBV5-1 and TRBJ1-2, is KAGVTQTPRYLIKTRGQQVTLSCSPISGHRSVSWYQQTPGQGLQFLFEYFSETQRNKGNFPGRFSGRQFSNSRSEMNVSTLELGDSALYLCASSRGPTGDGYTFGSGTRLTVV.

The rearrangement uses TRBV29-1 and TRBJ2-5, with D maybe TRBD2 (6 bases). Germline CDR1 SQVTM, CDR2 ANQGSEA. The CDR3 covers 13 residues. V shed 7 bases and J shed 1 base, with 13 bases lying between them. The CDR3 DNA reads as TGCAGCGCCGCGGGATCTGCCCAAGAGACCCAGTACTTC. The encoded protein is CSAAGSAQETQYF. Full variable domain (missing parts from reference TRBV29-1 and TRBJ2-5): SAVISQKPSRDICQRGTSLTIQCQVDSQVTMMFWYRQQPGQSLTLIATANQGSEATYESGFVIDKFPISRPNLTFSTLTVSNMSPEDSSIYLCSAAGSAQETQYFGPGTRLLVL.

The chain is built from TRBV6-5 and TRBJ2-7; possible D gene TRBD2, 6 bases. The germline V gene encodes CDR1 MNHEY and CDR2 SVGAGI. The CDR3 totals 14 residues. Trimming shortened V by 0 bases and J by 3 bases, and 9 bases separated the two germline ends. The CDR3 DNA reads as TGTGCCAGCAGTTACTCTGCGGGGAACTACGAGCAGTACTTC. Translated, it gives CASSYSAGNYEQYF.

This chain links TRBV6-1 with TRBJ1-5; the match to TRBD1 covers 8 bases. Germline trimming cut 0 bases from V and 3 bases from J; bases unmatched to any gene: 1. CDR1 is MNHNS, CDR2 SASEGT, per germline. The CDR3 covers 15 residues. The CDR3 DNA reads as TGTGCCAGCAGTGAAGCGGACAGGGTCAATCAGCCCCAGCATTTT. It encodes CASSEADRVNQPQHF.

The rearrangement uses TRBV18 and TRBJ1-2, with D possibly being TRBD1 (5 bases). The germline CDR1 and CDR2 sequences are KGHSH and LQKENI. This CDR3 spans 15 amino acids. Trimming took 0 bases from V and 3 from J, leaving 11 bases between them. CDR3 in amino acids: CASSPPSRVDYGYTF. CDR3 nucleotides: TGTGCCAGCTCACCACCCAGCAGGGTCGACTATGGCTACACCTTC. The full variable domain, in which reference TRBV18 and TRBJ1-2 provide the parts outside the CDR3, is NAGVMQNPRHLVRRRGQEARLRCSPMKGHSHVYWYRQLPEEGLKFMVYLQKENIIDESGMPKERFSAEFPKEGPSILRIQQVVRGDSAAYFCASSPPSRVDYGYTFGSGTRLTVV.

V usage is TRBV27 and J usage is TRBJ2-2; TRBD2 agrees at 7 bases. The J segment lost 4 bases and the V segment lost 5 bases, leaving 7 bases of the junction unmatched. The germline V gene has CDR1 MNHEY and CDR2 SMNVEV (reference sequence). The CDR3 contains 15 residues. The CDR3 region is CASSPPWGGTGELFF. In DNA, the CDR3 is TGTGCCAGCAGTCCTCCGTGGGGGGGCACCGGGGAGCTGTTTTTT.

The chain links TRBV19 to TRBJ2-3; D might be TRBD1 (6 bases). This CDR3 is 15 amino acids long. V gave up 3 bases and J gave up 6 bases, with 16 bases separating them. Germline V gives CDR1 LNHDA, CDR2 SQIVND (reference sequence). The chain's CDR3 is CASSISPRGVDTQYF. In nucleotides, the CDR3 is TGTGCCAGTAGTATTTCACCCAGGGGAGTGGATACGCAGTATTTT. Using reference TRBV19 and TRBJ2-3 for the parts outside the CDR3, the full variable domain is DGGITQSPKYLFRKEGQNVTLSCEQNLNHDAMYWYRQDPGQGLRLIYYSQIVNDFQKGDIAEGYSVSREKKESFPLTVTSAQKNPTAFYLCASSISPRGVDTQYFGPGTRLTVL.